The present entry profiles one T cell receptor beta chain with its context. The antigen remains undetermined. These data come from a study of tissue T cells after allogeneic stem cell transplantation. Study-wide results and limits: Limitations included a small, clinically heterogeneous cohort and limited sampling depth.

Clones were read by immunoSEQ multiplex PCR, and TCRdb kept only the in-frame ones, dropping some. The data hold about 5,800 clones, with approximately 59% observed a single time. The origin of this receptor is a male donor aged 60 or over with lung cancer. The sample consisted of tissue from the jejunum, taken at autopsy.

The CDR3 region has the DNA TGTGCCAGCAGTTTAAGAGACAGGGGGACCTCCTACAATGAGCAGTTCTTC. Protein product: CASSLRDRGTSYNEQFF. V and J are TRBV27 and TRBJ2-1; 9 bases map to TRBD1. This CDR3 is built from 17 residues. From germline, CDR1 is MNHEY and CDR2 SMNVEV (reference sequence). The V gene end was trimmed by 2 bases and the J gene end by 0 bases; junction bases not matched to a gene: 5.